This entry lists 26 T cell receptor beta chains sequenced from one sample in a study of memory CD8 T cells in hepatitis C reinfection (dated by TCRdb to the late 2010s). The meaning of the sample's time point label: peak reinfection, 3 to 8 weeks after reinfection detection. Sorted cells were sequenced directly ex vivo, without in vitro expansion prior to TCR sequencing. The library was prepared using the immunoSEQ multiplex PCR assay. TCRdb obtained this table from immuneACCESS and retained in-frame rearrangements with V and J assigned. These tables miss some clones; where compared with another copy, unresolved V genes account for less than half of the shortfall, and the remainder is unexplained. This sample comprises 35,000 to 50,000 clones, around 89% of them detected only once. The top ten constitute 1.2% of the sample. The sample consisted of naive CD8+ T cells sorted from blood. In the paper's terms, the cell subset or site label means: total naive CD8+CD45RO- T cells. These receptors were obtained from a man aged 18 to 29 with hepatitis C virus infection.

This clone was recorded a few times. The chain carries TRBV19 and TRBJ1-2; D remains unclear. CDR1 is LNHDA, CDR2 SQIVND, per germline (reference sequence). The CDR3 contains 15 residues. V was pared by 5 bases and J by 4 bases, with 17 bases between. CDR3 protein: CASSPPRERIYGYTF. The CDR3 coding sequence is TGTGCCAGTAGTCCCCCGCGGGAGAGGATCTATGGCTACACCTTC.

The genes are TRBV5-8 and TRBJ1-1; TRBD1 might be the D (5 bases). V lost 0 bases and J lost 3, with 15 bases in between. Germline CDR1 is SGHTS and CDR2 is YDEGEE. The CDR3 length is 16 residues. This CDR3 reads CASSLGGLMGYTEAFF. The CDR3 DNA follows: TGTGCCAGCAGCTTGGGGGGACTGATGGGGTACACTGAAGCTTTCTTT.

The V and J genes are TRBV19 and TRBJ2-1, with TRBD2 matching over 7 bases. Germline V gives CDR1 LNHDA, CDR2 SQIVND (reference sequence). This CDR3 region has 14 residues. V shed 10 bases and J 7 bases; nucleotides not matched to a gene: 13. This chain's CDR3 is CATSGGEVLNEQFF. The CDR3 nucleotides read TGTGCCACTTCGGGGGGAGAAGTCCTAAATGAGCAGTTCTTC.

This chain joins TRBV4-2 and TRBJ2-7, with 7 bases matching TRBD2. Germline V gene lookup returns CDR1 LGHNA and CDR2 YNFKEQ. The V segment lost 3 bases and the J segment 1 base; nucleotides outside the gene matches: 0. The CDR3 spans 13 residues. The CDR3 coding sequence is TGTGCCAGCAGCCAGGGACTATCCTACGAGCAGTACTTC. The encoded protein is CASSQGLSYEQYF.

The chain joins TRBV7-9 to TRBJ1-1; D is perhaps TRBD1 (6 bases). From germline, CDR1 is SEHNR and CDR2 FQNEAQ (reference sequence). The CDR3 has 13 amino acids. The V end was cut by 8 bases, the J end by 4 bases, with 14 bases between. This CDR3 is CASAGGHRTEAFF. DNA of the CDR3: TGTGCCAGCGCGGGGGGGCATCGCACTGAAGCTTTCTTT.

The V call is TRBV5-1, the J call TRBJ2-1; 11 nucleotides agree with TRBD2. This CDR3 contains 15 residues. CDR1 is SGHRS and CDR2 is YFSETQ in the germline V gene. V trimming: 3 bases; J trimming: 3 bases; junction bases outside the gene matches: 2. CDR3 sequence (DNA): TGCGCCAGCAGCTGGACTAGCGGGCGCTACAATGAGCAGTTCTTC. Protein sequence: CASSWTSGRYNEQFF.

This chain links TRBV5-6 with TRBJ1-2; D gene uncertain. V was shortened by 2 bases and J by 6 bases, with 20 bases between the two germline ends. The CDR3 length is 16 residues. Germline V gene sequence: CDR1 SGHDT, CDR2 YYEEEE. CDR3 DNA: TGTGCCAGCAGCTTTGAAATTAAACGGCTGCGGGATGGCTACACCTTC. Its protein is CASSFEIKRLRDGYTF.

V gene TRBV28 combines with J gene TRBJ2-3, with D perhaps matching TRBD2 (6 bases). The CDR3 is made up of 14 amino acids. Germline CDR1 MDHEN, CDR2 SYDVKM. Trimming cost V 5 bases and J 2 bases, with 11 bases left between them. Here the CDR3 reads CASSLRDDTDTQYF. The CDR3 nucleotides read TGTGCCAGCAGTCTGCGGGACGACACAGATACGCAGTATTTT.

CDR3 protein: CASSPYSGPGSGNTIYF. The CDR3, as DNA: TGTGCCAGCAGCCCCTATTCAGGGCCCGGCAGTGGAAACACCATATATTTT. This chain connects TRBV11-1 to TRBJ1-3, with D possibly TRBD1 on 5 matching bases. Trimming removed 5 bases at V and 3 bases at J, with 20 bases between. Germline CDR1 SGHAT, CDR2 FQDESV (reference sequence). This CDR3 comprises 17 residues.

V usage is TRBV7-6 and J usage is TRBJ1-4; tentative D call: TRBD1 (6 bases). In germline, CDR1 is SGHVS, CDR2 FNYEAQ. This CDR3 has 12 residues. V was trimmed by 2 bases and J by 9 bases, leaving 7 bases between them. The CDR3: CASSLQGKKLFF. CDR3 in DNA: TGTGCCAGCAGCTTACAGGGGAAAAAACTGTTTTTT.

CDR3 loop: CASSRKGAGGYTF. CDR3 bases: TGTGCCAGCAGCCGGAAGGGGGCGGGTGGCTACACCTTC. The chain employs TRBV5-5 and TRBJ1-2; 7 nucleotides agree with TRBD1. This CDR3 is built from 13 residues. After removal of 4 bases from V and 7 bases from J, the junction contained 7 bases not matched to a gene. Germline V gene data show CDR1 as SGHKS and CDR2 as YYEKEE (reference sequence).

Only one count was recorded for this clone. The chain employs TRBV4-1 and TRBJ2-1, with a possible D match to TRBD2 (7 bases). Germline lookup yields CDR1 MGHRA and CDR2 YSYEKL. V lost 1 base to trimming and J lost 7 bases, with 17 bases between them. The CDR3 length is 16 residues. The DNA of the CDR3 is TGCGCCAGCAGCCAAGCTCCGATAGGGGGGGGAAATGAGCAGTTCTTC. Protein sequence: CASSQAPIGGGNEQFF.

This chain uses TRBV4-1 with TRBJ1-2; a weak D match, TRBD1 (6 bases). V gave up 4 bases and J gave up 0 bases, with 15 bases separating them. Germline CDR1 MGHRA, CDR2 YSYEKL. There are 16 residues in the CDR3. The CDR3 here is CASSPGQPRANYGYTF. The CDR3 region has the DNA TGCGCCAGCAGCCCCGGACAGCCTAGGGCTAACTATGGCTACACCTTC.

The chain is built from TRBV19 and TRBJ1-5; D is undetermined. The V gene's germline CDR1 is LNHDA and CDR2 SQIVND (reference sequence). Trimming removed 4 bases from V and 0 bases from J, with 10 bases in between. The CDR3 sequence is 15 residues long. CDR3 nucleotides: TGTGCCAGTAGTACAGACTATTATAGCAATCAGCCCCAGCATTTT. Translation: CASSTDYYSNQPQHF.

V is TRBV29-1 and J is TRBJ2-5; TRBD2 is a possible D gene (6 bases). Germline V gene sequence: CDR1 SQVTM, CDR2 ANQGSEA. This CDR3 is 13 amino acids long. Trimming removed 7 bases from V and 4 bases from J, with 16 bases in between. In DNA, the CDR3 is TGCAGCGCTAGAGGGGAGGTCCGAGAGACCCAGTACTTC. Residues: CSARGEVRETQYF.

This clone has just a few counts. The rearrangement links TRBV6-5 to TRBJ1-2, with unresolved D. The ends were cut back, 5 bases at V and 2 bases at J, with 12 bases in the middle. CDR1 and CDR2 from the germline V gene are MNHEY and SVGAGI. The CDR3 totals 14 residues. The CDR3 DNA is TGTGCCAGCAGTCCTCCGGGAACCAACTATGGCTACACCTTC. Residues: CASSPPGTNYGYTF.

The gene calls are TRBV5-6 and TRBJ1-5; no definite D call. The V and J ends lost 4 bases and 7 bases respectively, with 15 bases between them. This CDR3 contains 14 residues. Looked up from germline, CDR1 is SGHDT and CDR2 is YYEEEE. The CDR3 DNA reads TGTGCCAGCAGCCAGACGGGAGTCGGGCAGCCCCAGCATTTT. Its protein product is CASSQTGVGQPQHF.

The chain is built from TRBV4-3 and TRBJ2-2; 8 bases fit TRBD1. This CDR3 region has 17 residues. V lost 1 base to trimming and J lost 6 bases; unmatched junction nucleotides: 10. Germline values: CDR1 LGHNA, CDR2 YSLEER. The CDR3 DNA is TGCGCCAGCAGCCAAGGCGTCCCAGGGGGCATGGCCGGGGAGCTGTTTTTT. Protein: CASSQGVPGGMAGELFF.

The chain joins TRBV21-1 to TRBJ2-2; TRBD2, as called in the table, went unchecked against the DNA. TRBV21-1 is listed as a pseudogene. This CDR3 is built from 21 residues. The DNA for the CDR3 is TGTGCCAGCAGCAAAGATATACGTGGCGGGAGTATCATATCTAACACCGGGGAGCTGTTTTTT. The encoded protein is CASSKDIRGGSIISNTGELFF.

By proportion, this clone is medium-sized. For the CDR3, the DNA is TGTGCCAGCAGCCCGATATTCACTGGCCTGGTAGGAGGCACTGAAGCTTTCTTT. This gives the protein CASSPIFTGLVGGTEAFF. V usage is TRBV5-6 and J usage is TRBJ1-1; D is ambiguous. CDR3 length: 18 residues. V lost 4 bases to trimming and J lost 4 bases, with 26 bases between them. Germline V CDR1 and CDR2: SGHDT, YYEEEE.

This clone was seen a single time. V and J are TRBV5-3 and TRBJ1-6; D gene uncertain. TRBV5-3 is treated as an ORF (open reading frame) with a function not yet certain. V was pared by 2 bases and J by 14 bases, with 8 bases between. The CDR3 has 11 residues. CDR3 sequence reads: CARSFPSSLHF. DNA of the CDR3: TGTGCCAGAAGCTTTCCTTCTTCCCTCCACTTT.

The chain links TRBV6-5 to TRBJ2-5, with 11 bases lining up with TRBD2. In germline, CDR1 is MNHEY, CDR2 SVGAGI. V lost 4 bases and J lost 4; bases outside the gene matches: 2. The CDR3 length is 14 residues. CDR3 sequence reads: CASSSGTSGETQYF. CDR3 bases: TGTGCCAGCAGTTCCGGGACTAGCGGAGAGACCCAGTACTTC.

The V call is TRBV6-6, the J call TRBJ2-1; D possibly corresponds to TRBD2 (6 bases). In germline, CDR1 is MNHNY, CDR2 SVGAGI (reference sequence). The CDR3 spans 16 residues. Trimming removed 7 bases from V and 1 base from J, with 17 bases in between. CDR3 region: CASNLLASPSYNEQFF. CDR3 bases: TGTGCCAGCAACCTTCTAGCGTCACCTTCCTACAATGAGCAGTTCTTC.

CDR3 nucleotides: TGTGCCAGCAGCACCACCAACCGGGACAGCCTCACAGATACGCAGTATTTT. It is translated as CASSTTNRDSLTDTQYF. The rearrangement joins TRBV9 to TRBJ2-3; 7 nucleotides align to TRBD1. Trimming cost V 4 bases and J 2 bases; bases outside gene matches: 13. The CDR3 loop spans 17 amino acids. In germline, CDR1 is SGDLS, CDR2 YYNGEE.

This chain uses TRBV2 with TRBJ1-2, with 8 nucleotides matching TRBD1. J gave up 6 bases and V 11 bases, and 14 bases lay outside the gene matches. The germline V gene encodes CDR1 SNHLY and CDR2 FYNNEI. This CDR3 region has 14 residues. The CDR3 DNA reads as TGTGCCGCGCGAACGGGACAGGAGACGCATGGCTACACCTTC. This sequence encodes CAARTGQETHGYTF.

The gene calls are TRBV29-1 and TRBJ2-3; 13 nucleotides agree with TRBD2. Looked up from germline, CDR1 is SQVTM and CDR2 is ANQGSEA. V lost 6 bases and J lost 2; bases outside the gene matches: 2. The CDR3 covers 14 residues. In nucleotides, the CDR3 is TGCAGCGTGGGACTAGCGGGACTCACAGATACGCAGTATTTT. Protein sequence: CSVGLAGLTDTQYF.